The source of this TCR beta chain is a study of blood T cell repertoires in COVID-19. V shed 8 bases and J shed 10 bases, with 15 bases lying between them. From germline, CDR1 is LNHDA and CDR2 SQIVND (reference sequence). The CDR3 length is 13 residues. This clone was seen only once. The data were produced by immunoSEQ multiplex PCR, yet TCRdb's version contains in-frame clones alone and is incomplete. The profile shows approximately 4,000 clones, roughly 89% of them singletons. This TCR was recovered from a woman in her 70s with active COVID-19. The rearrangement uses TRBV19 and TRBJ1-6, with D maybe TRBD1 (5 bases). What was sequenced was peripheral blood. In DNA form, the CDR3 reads TGTGCCAGTCGGGGAGCCCGGGGGTCACCCCTCCACTTT. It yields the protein CASRGARGSPLHF.